The 17 T cell receptor beta chains below were found in one sample sequenced in a study of beta chain features in type 1 diabetes (dated by TCRdb to 2016 to 2019). The protocol used for the library was the immunoSEQ multiplex PCR assay. The entire isolated RNA was reverse transcribed using the High Capacity cDNA Reverse Transcription Kit, and thus expressed TCRB transcripts were sequenced. The immuneACCESS repertoire file appears here via TCRdb, limited to in-frame rearrangements. These files lack a portion of the clones; in checked studies, under half of the deficit traces to unresolved V genes, and the cause of the others is not known. For this sample the table gives 300,000 to 400,000 clones, of which approximately 10% were detected only once. Around 0.015% of the sample belongs to the ten largest clones. The material sequenced was naive CD4+ T cells from blood. Per the publication, the cell subset or site label means: true naive CD4+ T cells. The source is a woman in her 30s in good health.

This clone occurred a few times. The chain recombines TRBV10-2 with TRBJ2-1; 9 bases line up with TRBD2. This CDR3 comprises 14 residues. Germline CDR1 WSHSY, CDR2 SAAADI. Unmatched junction bases numbered 7, after V lost 6 bases and J lost 7 bases. CDR3 nucleotides: TGCGCCAGCAGCCTGGCGGGAGGGCCGAATGAGCAGTTCTTC. This gives the protein CASSLAGGPNEQFF.

This clone was found a few times. The chain recombines TRBV28 with TRBJ2-7; the match to TRBD1 covers 9 bases. This CDR3 is 15 amino acids long. Losses at the gene ends were 4 bases for V and 5 bases for J; bases not matched to a gene: 9. Germline values: CDR1 MDHEN, CDR2 SYDVKM. The CDR3 protein is CASSSYGTGIDEQYF. In nucleotides, the CDR3 is TGTGCCAGCAGTTCTTACGGGACAGGGATCGACGAGCAGTACTTC.

The chain is built from TRBV5-1 and TRBJ2-5; 8 nucleotides align to TRBD2. Germline V gives CDR1 SGHRS, CDR2 YFSETQ. The J segment lost 2 bases and the V segment lost 4 bases, leaving 10 bases of the junction unmatched. The CDR3 covers 16 residues. The CDR3 reads CASSQGVAGIQETQYF. CDR3 sequence (DNA): TGCGCCAGCAGCCAGGGAGTAGCGGGGATTCAAGAGACCCAGTACTTC.

This clone was detected only a few times. The J gene is TRBJ2-3, the V gene TRBV5-4; no reliable D call. Per the germline V gene, CDR1 is SGHNT and CDR2 is YYREEE (reference sequence). The CDR3 consists of 15 residues. V lost 1 base and J lost 1, with 10 bases in between. The CDR3, as DNA: TGTGCCAGCAGCTTGTACTCTACAGGCACAGATACGCAGTATTTT. This codes for CASSLYSTGTDTQYF.

This clone was seen a few times. V usage is TRBV11-3 and J usage is TRBJ2-3; D is ambiguous. V was pared by 5 bases and J by 4 bases, with 10 bases between. Germline loops: CDR1 SGHNT, CDR2 YENEEA. The CDR3 contains 13 residues. This CDR3 reads CASSLTGPDTQYF. The CDR3, as DNA: TGTGCCAGCAGCCTGACTGGCCCAGATACGCAGTATTTT.

The sample holds a few counts of this clone. This chain joins TRBV28 and TRBJ2-2, with 8 bases fitting TRBD2. This CDR3 is 16 amino acids long. The germline gives CDR1 MDHEN, CDR2 SYDVKM. J lost 5 bases, V lost 3 bases, and 8 bases had no gene match. Written as DNA, the CDR3 is TGTGCCAGCAGTTTGGAGGCTAGCGGGCGAACCGGGGAGCTGTTTTTT. Translated: CASSLEASGRTGELFF.

The chain is built from TRBV7-2 and TRBJ2-1; D possibly corresponds to TRBD1 (5 bases). Germline V lookup: CDR1 SGHTA, CDR2 FQGNSA. CDR3 length equals 16 residues. V lost 2 bases and J lost 2, with 13 bases in between. CDR3 DNA: TGTGCCAGCAGCTTATTAGGGGCTAATACCTACAATGAGCAGTTCTTC. This translates into CASSLLGANTYNEQFF.

The chain combines TRBV4-3 with TRBJ2-1; 8 positions agree with TRBD2. This CDR3 has 16 amino acids. V lost 1 base, J lost 3 bases, and 5 bases stayed unmatched. Looked up from germline, CDR1 is LGHNA and CDR2 is YSLEER. CDR3 in amino acids: CASSQGQRGHYNEQFF. Written as DNA, the CDR3 is TGCGCCAGCAGCCAAGGACAGCGGGGGCACTACAATGAGCAGTTCTTC.

This chain joins TRBV5-1 and TRBJ2-1; 9 positions agree with TRBD2. This CDR3 contains 16 residues. The J segment lost 5 bases and the V segment lost 4 bases, leaving 10 bases of the junction unmatched. The germline V gene encodes CDR1 SGHRS and CDR2 YFSETQ. In DNA form, the CDR3 reads TGCGCCAGCAGCGTAGCGGGAGACTACCCTCACAATGAGCAGTTCTTC. It translates to CASSVAGDYPHNEQFF.

This clone was seen more than once but under ten times. The CDR3 nucleotides read TGTGCCAGCAGCTCCCGACTAGCGGGAGGCTCCTACGAGCAGTACTTC. Translating it yields CASSSRLAGGSYEQYF. V gene TRBV11-2 combines with J gene TRBJ2-7; TRBD2 matches 13 bases. Germline CDR1 is SGHAT and CDR2 is FQNNGV. The CDR3 is made up of 16 amino acids. With 4 bases clipped from V and 0 bases from J, the junction kept 3 bases outside the gene matches.

This chain uses TRBV9 with TRBJ2-7, with TRBD2 identical over 8 bases. V was pared by 3 bases and J by 7 bases, with 15 bases of the junction left unmatched. Germline V gene sequence: CDR1 SGDLS, CDR2 YYNGEE. CDR3 length equals 16 residues. The CDR3 is CASSDSAGLAVGEQYF. Written as DNA, the CDR3 is TGTGCCAGCAGCGATTCCGCTGGACTAGCAGTTGGGGAGCAGTACTTC.

This clone has a handful of counts. This sequence joins TRBV27 and TRBJ2-1, with TRBD2 identical over 12 bases. From germline, CDR1 is MNHEY and CDR2 SMNVEV (reference sequence). V lost 5 bases and J lost 2; bases outside the gene matches: 4. This CDR3 is 16 amino acids long. CDR3 sequence (DNA): TGTGCCAGCAGTCCGCGGACTAGCGGGACCTACAATGAGCAGTTCTTC. Translation gives CASSPRTSGTYNEQFF.

V gene TRBV19 combines with J gene TRBJ2-1, with 13 nucleotides matching TRBD2. V trimming: 5 bases; J trimming: 1 base; junction bases outside the gene matches: 5. Germline assignment: CDR1 LNHDA and CDR2 SQIVND (reference sequence). CDR3 length equals 17 residues. The CDR3: CASSHGLAGVSYNEQFF. The DNA of the CDR3 is TGTGCCAGTAGTCATGGACTAGCGGGAGTGTCCTACAATGAGCAGTTCTTC.

V and J are TRBV6-6 and TRBJ2-7; 8 nucleotides agree with TRBD1. Germline-derived CDR1 and CDR2 are MNHNY and SVGAGI (reference sequence). Trimming cost V 4 bases and J 0 bases; bases outside gene matches: 5. The CDR3 sequence is 15 residues long. DNA for the CDR3: TGTGCCAGCAGTTCGATAACAGGGGGCTCCTACGAGCAGTACTTC. Protein sequence: CASSSITGGSYEQYF.

This clone turned up a few times. This sequence joins TRBV23-1 and TRBJ2-3; possibly TRBD2 for D (5 bases). TRBV23-1 is given ORF status, its function remaining uncertain. CDR3 length: 12 residues. The ends were cut back, 3 bases at V and 4 bases at J, with 5 bases in the middle. The CDR3 here is CASSHGADTQYF. In nucleotides, the CDR3 is TGCGCCAGCAGTCACGGGGCAGATACGCAGTATTTT.

The V gene is TRBV11-2, the J gene TRBJ1-2; 7 positions agree with TRBD1. The CDR3 extends over 15 amino acids. The germline gives CDR1 SGHAT, CDR2 FQNNGV. J gave up 7 bases and V 3 bases, and 11 bases lay outside the gene matches. CDR3 DNA: TGTGCCAGCAGCTTCATCGCCACAGGGGCGTCTGGCTACACCTTC. Protein product: CASSFIATGASGYTF.

This clone was seen more than once but under ten times. The chain is built from TRBV5-4 and TRBJ2-5, with TRBD1 matching over 7 bases. From germline, CDR1 is SGHNT and CDR2 YYREEE (reference sequence). V gave up 1 base and J gave up 4 bases; unmatched junction bases: 7. The CDR3 runs 15 residues. CDR3 residues: CASSLTGEIGETQYF. CDR3 in DNA: TGTGCCAGCAGCTTGACAGGGGAGATAGGAGAGACCCAGTACTTC.